These 13 T cell receptor beta chains were sequenced from one sample in a study of cytomegalovirus exposure and HLA in healthy donors. Primers for the PCR totalled 60 Vbeta and 13 Jbeta. Clones were read by immunoSEQ multiplex PCR, and TCRdb kept only the in-frame ones, dropping some. This sample has about 130,000 clones, with just under 90% found just once. The sample was PBMCs. All receptors derive from a woman aged 25 to 39 in good health and CMV-seronegative.

This clone was recorded only once. J is TRBJ1-5 and V is TRBV7-9; perhaps TRBD1 as D (6 bases). The CDR3 contains 14 residues. The germline V gene has CDR1 SEHNR and CDR2 FQNEAQ (reference sequence). The ends were cut back, 2 bases at V and 6 bases at J, with 11 bases in the middle. The CDR3 bases are TGTGCCAGCAGCTTATCGGGGGGCACTCAGCCCCAGCATTTT. Encoded protein: CASSLSGGTQPQHF. The whole variable domain, filled in from reference TRBV7-9 and TRBJ1-5, reads DTGVSQNPRHKITKRGQNVTFRCDPISEHNRLYWYRQTLGQGPEFLTYFQNEAQLEKSRLLSDRFSAERPKGSFSTLEIQRTEQGDSAMYLCASSLSGGTQPQHFGDGTRLSIL.

This chain links TRBV9 with TRBJ2-3; 7 bases agree with TRBD2. With V trimmed by 2 bases and J by 2 bases, 5 bases remained unmatched. The CDR3 has 15 residues. Germline CDR1 and CDR2: SGDLS and YYNGEE. CDR3 in amino acids: CASSVTSDPTDTQYF. CDR3 DNA: TGTGCCAGCAGCGTTACTAGCGACCCCACAGATACGCAGTATTTT.

The V call is TRBV5-1, the J call TRBJ2-3, with TRBD2 matching 8 bases. From germline, CDR1 is SGHRS and CDR2 YFSETQ. CDR3 size: 16 residues. V lost 4 bases to trimming and J lost 1 base; unmatched junction nucleotides: 8. The CDR3: CASSPRLAWGTDTQYF. The CDR3 nucleotides read TGCGCCAGCAGCCCGAGACTAGCGTGGGGCACAGATACGCAGTATTTT.

This clone was seen just once. The rearrangement links TRBV5-5 to TRBJ1-2; tentatively, D is TRBD1 (6 bases). The CDR3 extends over 14 amino acids. V lost 4 bases and J lost 4, with 14 bases in between. Germline CDR1 reads SGHKS; CDR2 reads YYEKEE (reference sequence). In nucleotides, the CDR3 is TGTGCCAGCAGCCCACCCCCGACAGGCTATGGCTACACCTTC. The encoded protein is CASSPPPTGYGYTF.

V usage is TRBV18 and J usage is TRBJ1-1; D unclear. The ends were cut back, 3 bases at V and 3 bases at J, with 5 bases in the middle. Germline V gene sequence: CDR1 KGHSH, CDR2 LQKENI. This CDR3 comprises 12 residues. In DNA, the CDR3 is TGTGCCAGCTCACCGAGTGACACTGAAGCTTTCTTT. Residues: CASSPSDTEAFF.

The chain uses TRBV30 and TRBJ1-2; D may be TRBD1 (5 bases). With 0 bases removed from V and 7 bases from J, the gap between germline ends came to 15 bases. This CDR3 contains 14 residues. Germline CDR1 is GTSNPN and CDR2 is SVGIG (reference sequence). DNA of the CDR3: TGTGCCTGGAGTGTACGGGTGGGGCGCGGTGGCTACACCTTC. Its translation: CAWSVRVGRGGYTF.

This rearrangement joins TRBV7-9 to TRBJ2-1, with D perhaps matching TRBD1 (5 bases). Between the trimmed V and J ends, which lost 5 bases and 3 bases, there was a span of 20 bases. The CDR3 has 17 amino acids. CDR1 is SEHNR and CDR2 is FQNEAQ in the germline V gene (reference sequence). CDR3 bases: TGTGCCAGCAGCCCTAGGGTGGGCAGGGAAAACTACAATGAGCAGTTCTTC. This sequence encodes CASSPRVGRENYNEQFF.

The chain combines TRBV6-6 with TRBJ2-1; possibly TRBD2 for D (7 bases). The CDR3 is 12 residues long. Germline loops: CDR1 MNHNY, CDR2 SVGAGI (reference sequence). The V gene lost 10 bases and the J gene lost 14 bases, with 21 bases spanning the gap. Here the CDR3 DNA reads TGTGCCACCTCTACGAGGGGGGGGCCCAAGTTCTTC. Translation gives CATSTRGGPKFF.

CDR3 residues: CATSDTGYEQFF. DNA of the CDR3: TGTGCCACCAGCGACACAGGGTATGAGCAGTTCTTC. This rearrangement joins TRBV15 to TRBJ2-1, with TRBD1 as a possible D gene (6 bases). This CDR3 has 12 residues. The germline V gene encodes CDR1 LNHNV and CDR2 YYDKDF (reference sequence). Trimming took off 5 bases at V and 8 bases at J, with 10 bases between the two ends.

V gene TRBV10-3 combines with J gene TRBJ2-7; the D gene is possibly TRBD1 (6 bases). V was pared by 0 bases and J by 3 bases, with 15 bases between. Germline V gene lookup returns CDR1 ENHRY and CDR2 SYGVKD. CDR3 size: 16 residues. DNA for the CDR3: TGTGCCATCAGTGAGTCCAAGGGGCGAGGGGGCTACGAGCAGTACTTC. Encoded protein: CAISESKGRGGYEQYF.

The chain recombines TRBV13 with TRBJ2-1; D is uncertain. This CDR3 comprises 17 residues. Germline-derived CDR1 and CDR2 are PRHDT and FYEKMQ (reference sequence). The V end lost 0 bases, the J end lost 6 bases, and 18 bases lay between the germline ends. The CDR3 protein is CASSLGRNYHTSNEQFF. As DNA, the CDR3 is TGTGCCAGCAGCTTAGGCCGTAACTACCACACCTCCAATGAGCAGTTCTTC.

In this sample, this clone turned up once. In nucleotides, the CDR3 is TGTGCCAGTAGTGCCCTGACAGGGGGCCGCACTGAAGCTTTCTTT. Amino acid sequence: CASSALTGGRTEAFF. This chain joins TRBV19 and TRBJ1-1, with TRBD1 matching over 10 bases. The V gene end was trimmed by 5 bases and the J gene end by 4 bases; junction bases not matched to a gene: 7. CDR3 length: 15 residues. Per germline, CDR1 LNHDA and CDR2 SQIVND (reference sequence).

About this clone itself: The junction differs from germline at one of its ends, possibly a read error. This chain connects TRBV6-5 to TRBJ2-7, with 12 bases that match TRBD1. The V gene's germline CDR1 is MNHEY and CDR2 SVGAGI. CDR3 size: 16 residues. CDR3 in amino acids: CASSNSGTGGRYEQYF. DNA for the CDR3: TGTGCCAGCAGTAACTCCGGGACAGGGGGCCGCTACGAGCAGTACTTC.